The 25 T cell receptor beta chains reported below all come from one sample, sequenced in a study of vaccination effects on CD4 cells after COVID-19 (dated by TCRdb to between 2022 and 2023). To prepare the library, the immunoSEQ multiplex PCR assay was applied. The clones in this table, taken by TCRdb from immuneACCESS, are in-frame only. Not every clone is retained; where verified, under half of the shortfall comes from an unresolved V gene, and the cause of the rest is unknown. The sample table lists 30,000 to 35,000 clones, around 79% of them with a count of one. The ten largest account for about 6.4% of the sample. Which antigens these TCRs recognize remains unknown. After more than 9 days of culture, CD4+ T cells were isolated with the EasySep CD4+ T cell isolation kit. PCR-confirmed SARS-CoV-2 infection had occurred in convalescent patients between March and December 2020, before the Alpha, Beta and Delta variants emerged in the United States. Two doses of either the BNT162b2 or the mRNA-1273 mRNA SARS-CoV-2 vaccine were administered to participants.

The specimen comprised CD4+ T cells from PBMCs cultured without peptide, sampled after COVID-19 vaccination. These receptors were collected from a human donor who had a prior SARS-CoV-2 infection.

The chain uses TRBV7-2 and TRBJ2-5; 11 bases align to TRBD2. V lost 5 bases and J lost 4; bases outside the gene matches: 9. Germline V gene lookup returns CDR1 SGHTA and CDR2 FQGNSA. The CDR3 sequence is 16 residues long. CDR3 DNA: TGTGCCAGCAGCACCACATTAGCGGGAGGGACAGAGACCCAGTACTTC. It codes for CASSTTLAGGTETQYF.

The chain combines TRBV5-1 with TRBJ1-1; D is uncertain. The CDR3 covers 15 residues. Germline V lookup: CDR1 SGHRS, CDR2 YFSETQ. Trimming left V 0 bases short and J 3 bases short, with 12 bases between. The DNA of the CDR3 is TGCGCCAGCAGCTTGGTGTGGGGTTCGTACACTGAAGCTTTCTTT. This codes for CASSLVWGSYTEAFF. The full variable domain, with the rest looked up from reference TRBV5-1 and TRBJ1-1, is KAGVTQTPRYLIKTRGQQVTLSCSPISGHRSVSWYQQTPGQGLQFLFEYFSETQRNKGNFPGRFSGRQFSNSRSEMNVSTLELGDSALYLCASSLVWGSYTEAFFGQGTRLTVV.

The chain recombines TRBV30 with TRBJ1-1, with D uncertain. Trimming removed 1 base at V and 2 bases at J, with 8 bases between. The CDR3 totals 13 residues. Germline CDR1 is GTSNPN and CDR2 is SVGIG (reference sequence). CDR3 nucleotide sequence: TGTGCCTGGAGTGAGATCAGAAACACTGAAGCTTTCTTT. Protein product: CAWSEIRNTEAFF.

The chain employs TRBV30 and TRBJ1-6; TRBD1 is a possible D gene (5 bases). Germline CDR1 reads GTSNPN; CDR2 reads SVGIG (reference sequence). Trimming shortened V by 5 bases and J by 7 bases, and 9 bases separated the two germline ends. This CDR3 has 12 amino acids. Here the CDR3 DNA reads TGTGCCTGGGCGGACATAAATTCACCCCTCCACTTT. Protein product: CAWADINSPLHF.

The chain uses TRBV4-3 and TRBJ2-7; 9 bases are shared with TRBD1. The CDR3 extends over 15 amino acids. V lost 1 base, J lost 6 bases, and 7 bases stayed unmatched. Looked up from germline, CDR1 is LGHNA and CDR2 is YSLEER. In DNA form, the CDR3 reads TGCGCCAGCAGCCAAGCTGCGGGACAGGGACGCGAGCAGTACTTC. Translation: CASSQAAGQGREQYF.

The sample holds a few counts of this clone. This sequence joins TRBV3-1 (or the pseudogene TRBV3-2) and TRBJ2-3; tentatively, D is TRBD2 (7 bases). The germline V gene encodes CDR1 LGHDT and CDR2 YNNKEL (reference sequence). Trimming cost V 4 bases and J 0 bases, with 14 bases left between them. The CDR3 contains 16 residues. The DNA of the CDR3 is TGTGCCAGCAGCCGTCGGGGGGCCGGGAGCACAGATACGCAGTATTTT. Translating it yields CASSRRGAGSTDTQYF.

This clone was detected a few times. The chain recombines TRBV7-9 with TRBJ2-2; 10 bases are shared with TRBD2. V lost 6 bases and J lost 0; bases outside the gene matches: 13. Germline CDR1 SEHNR, CDR2 FQNEAQ (reference sequence). The CDR3 is 19 amino acids. CDR3: CASRVAGGGVRANTGELFF. Written as DNA, the CDR3 is TGTGCCAGCAGAGTAGCGGGAGGTGGCGTGCGGGCGAACACCGGGGAGCTGTTTTTT.

The chain is built from TRBV30 and TRBJ2-5; TRBD2 matches at 11 bases. The CDR3 extends over 14 amino acids. CDR1 and CDR2 from the germline V gene are GTSNPN and SVGIG (reference sequence). V shed 4 bases, J shed 3 bases, and the junction held 4 bases outside the gene matches. This chain's CDR3 is CAWTRGLAEETQYF. The CDR3 DNA is TGTGCCTGGACCCGGGGACTAGCGGAAGAGACCCAGTACTTC.

The V gene is TRBV30, the J gene TRBJ1-2, with D possibly matching TRBD1 (5 bases). V lost 4 bases to trimming and J lost 9 bases, with 12 bases between them. Germline V gene lookup returns CDR1 GTSNPN and CDR2 SVGIG (reference sequence). The CDR3 has 11 residues. The CDR3 DNA is TGTGCCTGGACCTGGGGGGGGAGCTACACCTTC. This encodes CAWTWGGSYTF.

The rearrangement links TRBV4-2 to TRBJ2-5; 10 nucleotides line up with TRBD2. The CDR3 has 16 residues. The trim removed 1 base at V and 5 bases at J, leaving 7 bases unmatched. Per germline, CDR1 LGHNA and CDR2 YNFKEQ. The CDR3 nucleotides read TGTGCCAGCAGCCAAGGCGTAGCGGGAGGTGTGGAGACCCAGTACTTC. Its protein product is CASSQGVAGGVETQYF.

The chain joins TRBV28 to TRBJ1-1; maybe TRBD1 (5 bases). Germline V gene data show CDR1 as MDHEN and CDR2 as SYDVKM. Trimming cost V 7 bases and J 5 bases, with 20 bases left between them. The CDR3 has 15 amino acids. The CDR3 sequence is CASTPAGGSWTEAFF. In DNA form, the CDR3 reads TGTGCCAGCACCCCCGCGGGGGGGTCATGGACTGAAGCTTTCTTT. Looking up the rest from reference TRBV28 and TRBJ1-1 gives the full variable domain: DVKVTQSSRYLVKRTGEKVFLECVQDMDHENMFWYRQDPGLGLRLIYFSYDVKMKEKGDIPEGYSVSREKKERFSLILESASTNQTSMYLCASTPAGGSWTEAFFGQGTRLTVV.

The chain is built from TRBV7-2 and TRBJ2-5; weak D call: TRBD1 (5 bases). The germline V and J ends were trimmed by 3 bases and 4 bases, with 9 bases remaining between them. Germline V gene lookup returns CDR1 SGHTA and CDR2 FQGNSA. The CDR3 is made up of 13 amino acids. CDR3 residues: CASSFGQGETQYF. CDR3 in DNA: TGTGCCAGCAGCTTCGGACAAGGAGAGACCCAGTACTTC.

This clone turned up a few times. The CDR3 bases are TGTGCCAGCTCACCCCTTTGGGGGGCGGGAGGCGAGCAGTACTTC. It codes for CASSPLWGAGGEQYF. The chain has TRBV18 and TRBJ2-7, with 8 nucleotides matching TRBD2. The germline V gene has CDR1 KGHSH and CDR2 LQKENI. This CDR3 contains 15 residues. The ends lost 3 bases at V and 6 bases at J; junction bases unmatched: 10.

The chain joins TRBV6-5 to TRBJ1-6; D not resolved. This CDR3 is 12 amino acids long. Germline lookup yields CDR1 MNHEY and CDR2 SVGAGI. Trimming removed 2 bases at V and 10 bases at J, with 6 bases between. The CDR3 nucleotides are TGTGCCAGCAGTTACAGGGAGTCACCCCTCCACTTT. Protein: CASSYRESPLHF.

The genes are TRBV30 and TRBJ2-5, with 10 bases identical to TRBD2. The CDR3 is 13 residues long. Germline V gives CDR1 GTSNPN, CDR2 SVGIG (reference sequence). V was clipped by 1 base and J by 6 bases; unmatched bases: 2. CDR3 DNA: TGTGCCTGGAGTGAGACTAGCGGGCAGACCCAGTACTTC. Its protein is CAWSETSGQTQYF.

V and J are TRBV6-4 and TRBJ1-3; D is ambiguous. The CDR3 runs 14 residues. Deletions cut 7 bases from V and 7 bases from J, with 17 bases between. Germline V gene lookup returns CDR1 MRHNA and CDR2 SNTAGT. Here the CDR3 reads CASIIDFCRNTIYF. CDR3 DNA: TGTGCCAGCATCATCGACTTCTGTAGGAACACCATATATTTT.

Points on this clone: This specimen includes other DNA sequences encoding the same CDR3. This chain connects TRBV5-1 to TRBJ2-5, with TRBD2 matching 13 bases. The V segment lost 4 bases and the J segment 2 bases; nucleotides outside the gene matches: 2. Germline loops: CDR1 SGHRS, CDR2 YFSETQ. This CDR3 spans 15 amino acids. The CDR3 spells CASSLGLAGQETQYF. The DNA for the CDR3 is TGCGCCAGCAGCCTGGGACTAGCGGGACAAGAGACCCAGTACTTC.

The V and J genes are TRBV12-5 and TRBJ2-3, with D perhaps matching TRBD2 (5 bases). The V end lost 4 bases, the J end lost 0 bases, and 17 bases lay between the germline ends. Germline values: CDR1 LGHNT, CDR2 FRNRAP. This CDR3 contains 17 residues. CDR3 bases: TGTGCTAGTGGTTCTCCCCTAAGCGGAATAAGCACAGATACGCAGTATTTT. This translates into CASGSPLSGISTDTQYF.

The chain recombines TRBV29-1 with TRBJ2-3, with 7 bases aligning to TRBD1. The germline gives CDR1 SQVTM, CDR2 ANQGSEA. The CDR3 covers 14 residues. V gave up 6 bases and J gave up 12 bases; unmatched junction bases: 18. The CDR3 here is CSVEQALPRDRQYF. CDR3 DNA: TGCAGCGTAGAACAAGCCTTACCCCGGGACAGACAGTATTTT.

V gene TRBV7-8 combines with J gene TRBJ1-5, with D hard to call. The CDR3 is 18 residues long. V was trimmed by 5 bases and J by 0 bases, leaving 20 bases between them. The germline gives CDR1 SGHVS, CDR2 FQNEAQ. The CDR3: CASSPRAHLLYSNQPQHF. CDR3 in DNA: TGTGCCAGCAGCCCCCGGGCCCACCTTCTATATAGCAATCAGCCCCAGCATTTT.

The V call is TRBV4-1, the J call TRBJ2-1; 7 positions match TRBD2. J was trimmed by 6 bases and V by 4 bases; bases with no gene match: 12. Germline V gene data show CDR1 as MGHRA and CDR2 as YSYEKL. This CDR3 is 16 amino acids long. This CDR3 reads CASSPTRGAGINEQFF. The CDR3, as DNA: TGCGCCAGCAGCCCCACCCGAGGAGCGGGAATCAATGAGCAGTTCTTC.

The chain couples TRBV6-2 or TRBV6-3 to TRBJ1-5; D is possibly TRBD1 (5 bases). From germline, CDR1 is MNHEY and CDR2 SVGEGT. CDR3 length equals 15 residues. Between the trimmed V and J ends, which lost 1 base and 7 bases, there was a span of 14 bases. For the CDR3, the DNA is TGTGCCAGCAGTTACTGGGGGGACCGTTGGCAGCCCCAGCATTTT. It encodes CASSYWGDRWQPQHF.

The chain uses TRBV5-1 and TRBJ2-7, with 8 bases fitting TRBD2. Germline V gene sequence: CDR1 SGHRS, CDR2 YFSETQ. V was clipped by 3 bases and J by 2 bases; unmatched bases: 10. The CDR3 consists of 16 residues. In DNA form, the CDR3 reads TGCGCCAGCAGCTGGACCTTAGCGGGGTACCCCTACGAGCAGTACTTC. It yields the protein CASSWTLAGYPYEQYF.

The DNA of the CDR3 is TGTGCCAGCAGTAGGAGGGGTCGGGAACAGCCCCAGCATTTT. It encodes CASSRRGREQPQHF. V and J are TRBV6-2 or TRBV6-3 and TRBJ1-5, with D possibly matching TRBD1 (5 bases). CDR1 is MNHEY, CDR2 SVGEGT, per germline. Trimming left V 5 bases short and J 7 bases short, with 15 bases between. This CDR3 contains 14 residues.

The genes are TRBV30 and TRBJ2-7; D possibly corresponds to TRBD1 (5 bases). Trimming removed 4 bases at V and 0 bases at J, with 10 bases between. The CDR3 contains 13 residues. Germline V gene data show CDR1 as GTSNPN and CDR2 as SVGIG (reference sequence). Here the CDR3 reads CAWTQGYSYEQYF. The CDR3 bases are TGTGCCTGGACTCAGGGATACTCCTACGAGCAGTACTTC.